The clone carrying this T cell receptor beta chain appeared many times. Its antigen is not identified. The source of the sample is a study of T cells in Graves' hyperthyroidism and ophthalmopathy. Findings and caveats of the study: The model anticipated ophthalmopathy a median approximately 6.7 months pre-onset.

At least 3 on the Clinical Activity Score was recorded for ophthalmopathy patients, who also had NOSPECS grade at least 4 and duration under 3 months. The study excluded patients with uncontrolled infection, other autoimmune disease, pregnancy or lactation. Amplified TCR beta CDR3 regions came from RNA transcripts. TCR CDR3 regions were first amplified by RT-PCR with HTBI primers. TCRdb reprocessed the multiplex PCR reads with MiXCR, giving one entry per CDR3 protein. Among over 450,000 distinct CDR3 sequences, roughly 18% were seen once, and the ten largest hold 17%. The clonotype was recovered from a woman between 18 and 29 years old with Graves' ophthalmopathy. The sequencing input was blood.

Here the CDR3 reads CASSQDLDSDTQYF. CDR3 bases: TGTGCCAGCAGCCAAGATCTGGACTCGGATACGCAGTATTTT. The chain combines TRBV3-1 with TRBJ2-3; tentative D call: TRBD2 (5 bases). The CDR3 extends over 14 amino acids. In germline, CDR1 is LGHDT, CDR2 YNNKEL (reference sequence). V was shortened by 0 bases and J by 6 bases, with 10 bases between the two germline ends.